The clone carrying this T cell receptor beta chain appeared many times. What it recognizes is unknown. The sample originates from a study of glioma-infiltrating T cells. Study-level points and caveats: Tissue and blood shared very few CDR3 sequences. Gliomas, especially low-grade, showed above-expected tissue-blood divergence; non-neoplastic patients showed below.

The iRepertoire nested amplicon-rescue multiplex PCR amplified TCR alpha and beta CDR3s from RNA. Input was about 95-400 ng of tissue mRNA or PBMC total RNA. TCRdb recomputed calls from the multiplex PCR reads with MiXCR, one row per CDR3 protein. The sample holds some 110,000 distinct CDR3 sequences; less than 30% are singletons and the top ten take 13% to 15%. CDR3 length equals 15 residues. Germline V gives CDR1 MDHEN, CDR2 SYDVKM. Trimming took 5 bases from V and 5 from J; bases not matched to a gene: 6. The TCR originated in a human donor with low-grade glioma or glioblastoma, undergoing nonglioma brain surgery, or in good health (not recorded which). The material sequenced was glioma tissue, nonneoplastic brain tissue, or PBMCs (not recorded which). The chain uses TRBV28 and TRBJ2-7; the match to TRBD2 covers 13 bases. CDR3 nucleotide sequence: TGTGCCAGCAGTCCCAGGACTAGCGGGAGCCACGAGCAGTACTTC. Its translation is CASSPRTSGSHEQYF.